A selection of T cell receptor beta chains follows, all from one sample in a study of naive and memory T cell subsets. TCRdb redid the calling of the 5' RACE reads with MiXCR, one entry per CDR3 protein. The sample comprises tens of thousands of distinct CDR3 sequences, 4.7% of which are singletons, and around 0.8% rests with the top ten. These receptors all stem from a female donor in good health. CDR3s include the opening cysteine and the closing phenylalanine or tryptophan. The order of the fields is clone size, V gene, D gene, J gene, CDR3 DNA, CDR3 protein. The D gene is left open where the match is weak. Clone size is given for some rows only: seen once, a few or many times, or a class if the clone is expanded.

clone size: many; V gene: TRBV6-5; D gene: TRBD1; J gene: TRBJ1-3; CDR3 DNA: TGTGCCAGCACCCGACAGGGGTCTATGGCTGGAAACACCATATATTTT; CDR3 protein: CASTRQGSMAGNTIYF
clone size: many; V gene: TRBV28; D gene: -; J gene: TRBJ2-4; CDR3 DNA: TGTGCCAGCAGTCCCCAGCGGGCTATAGCCAAAAACATTCAGTACTTC; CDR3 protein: CASSPQRAIAKNIQYF
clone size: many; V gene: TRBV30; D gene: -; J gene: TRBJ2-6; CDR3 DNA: TGTGCCTGGAAACGGGGGCGTACTCAATCTGGGGCCAACGTCCTGACTTTC; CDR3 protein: CAWKRGRTQSGANVLTF
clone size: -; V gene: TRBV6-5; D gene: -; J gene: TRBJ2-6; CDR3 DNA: TGTGCCAGCAGTTATTTCAAGTCTTCTGGGGCCAACGTCCTGACTTTC; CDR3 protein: CASSYFKSSGANVLTF
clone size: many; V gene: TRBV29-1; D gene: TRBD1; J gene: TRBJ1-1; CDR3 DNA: TGCAGCGTTGGTCACAGGGGGAAGTTGCAAGCTTTCTTT; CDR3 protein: CSVGHRGKLQAFF
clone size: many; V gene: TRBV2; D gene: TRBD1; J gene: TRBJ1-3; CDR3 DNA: TGTGCCAGCAGTCGGCCCAGACAGGGAAGAAACACCATATATTTT; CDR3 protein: CASSRPRQGRNTIYF
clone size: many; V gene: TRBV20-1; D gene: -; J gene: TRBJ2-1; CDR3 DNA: TGCAGTGCAGAATCCCCCGACGAGAACAATGAGCAGTTCTTC; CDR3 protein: CSAESPDENNEQFF
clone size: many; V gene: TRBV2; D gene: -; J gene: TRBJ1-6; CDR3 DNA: TGTGCCGTAGCCGGGACTGTGGATTCACCCCTCCACTTT; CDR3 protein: CAVAGTVDSPLHF
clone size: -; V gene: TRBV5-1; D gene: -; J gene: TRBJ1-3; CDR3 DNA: TGCGCCAGCTTCCAGGGGACTGGAAACACCATATATTTT; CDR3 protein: CASFQGTGNTIYF
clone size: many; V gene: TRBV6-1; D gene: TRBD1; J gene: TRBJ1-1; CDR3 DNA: TGTGCCAGCAGTCCGACAGGGACCACTGAAGCTTTCTTT; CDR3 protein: CASSPTGTTEAFF
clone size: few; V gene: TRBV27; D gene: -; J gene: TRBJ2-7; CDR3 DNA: TGTGCCAGCAGTTTTCTTCAGCTAACCTACGAGCAGTACTTC; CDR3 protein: CASSFLQLTYEQYF
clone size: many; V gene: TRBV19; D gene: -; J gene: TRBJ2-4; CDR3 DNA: TGTGCCAGTAGTACACCGGGCCAGGGGCACATTCAGTACTTC; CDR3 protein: CASSTPGQGHIQYF
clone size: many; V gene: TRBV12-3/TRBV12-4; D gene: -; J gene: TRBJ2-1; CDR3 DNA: TGTGCCAGTCAACACGATAGCTCCTACAATGAGCAGTTCTTC; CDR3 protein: CASQHDSSYNEQFF
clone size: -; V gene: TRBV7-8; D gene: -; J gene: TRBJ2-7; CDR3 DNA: TGTGCCAGCAGCTTAGACGTCAGCTACGAGCAGTACTTC; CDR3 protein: CASSLDVSYEQYF
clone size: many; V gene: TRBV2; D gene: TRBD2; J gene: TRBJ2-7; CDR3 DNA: TGTGCCAGCATCCAGCGGGGAGGGCGGGACGAGCAGTACTTC; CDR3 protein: CASIQRGGRDEQYF
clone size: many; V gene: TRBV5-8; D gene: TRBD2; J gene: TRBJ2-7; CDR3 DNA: TGTGCCAGCAGCCAGGGACTAGTGCACTACGAGCAGTACTTC; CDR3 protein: CASSQGLVHYEQYF
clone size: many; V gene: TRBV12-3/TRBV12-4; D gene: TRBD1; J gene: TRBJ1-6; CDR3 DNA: TGTGCCAGCAGCCATACAGGGGGTGGTTCACCCCTCCACTTT; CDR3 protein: CASSHTGGGSPLHF
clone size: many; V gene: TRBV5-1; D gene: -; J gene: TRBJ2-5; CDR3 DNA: TGCGCCAGCAGGGTTTTCACGGGACTCGGCCAAGAGACCCAGTACTTC; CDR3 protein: CASRVFTGLGQETQYF
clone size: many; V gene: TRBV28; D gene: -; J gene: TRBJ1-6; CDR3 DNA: TGTGCCAGCAGTTTCGGGAGCTCCTATAATTCACCCCTCCACTTT; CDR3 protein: CASSFGSSYNSPLHF
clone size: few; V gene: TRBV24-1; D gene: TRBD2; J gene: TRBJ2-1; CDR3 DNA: TGTGCCACCAGTGACCCACAAGGGACTAGCGGGAGAGGGGGGCAGTTCTTC; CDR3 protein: CATSDPQGTSGRGGQFF
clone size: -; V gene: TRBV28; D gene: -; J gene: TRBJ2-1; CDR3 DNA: TGTGCCAGCAGTTTGGGACTTGCTCTTATTAATGAGCAGTTCTTC; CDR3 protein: CASSLGLALINEQFF
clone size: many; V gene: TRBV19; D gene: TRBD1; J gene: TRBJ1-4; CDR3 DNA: TGTGCCAGTAGAAAGGGACAGTTGAATCGGCATGAAAAACTGTTTTTT; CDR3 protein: CASRKGQLNRHEKLFF
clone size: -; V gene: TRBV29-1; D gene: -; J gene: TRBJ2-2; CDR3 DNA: TGCAGCGTTGTCTTCCAGTCTTACACCGGGGAGCTGTTTTTT; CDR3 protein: CSVVFQSYTGELFF
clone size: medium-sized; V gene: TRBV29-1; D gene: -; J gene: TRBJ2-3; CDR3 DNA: TGCAGCGTTCGATCTGGTCCTGAGACGCAGTATTTT; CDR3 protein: CSVRSGPETQYF
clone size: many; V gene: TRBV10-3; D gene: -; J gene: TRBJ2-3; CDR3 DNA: TGTGCCATCTCGGGGGCCGGGGCAGATACGCAGTATTTT; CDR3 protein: CAISGAGADTQYF
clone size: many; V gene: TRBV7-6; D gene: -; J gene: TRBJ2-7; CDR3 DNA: TGTGCCAGCAGCTCATATATCAACTACGAGCAGTACTTC; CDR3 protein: CASSSYINYEQYF
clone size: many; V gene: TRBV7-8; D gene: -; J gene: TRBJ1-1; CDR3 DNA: TGTGCCAGCAGCTCAATCCCGAACACTGAAGCTTTCTTT; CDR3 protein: CASSSIPNTEAFF
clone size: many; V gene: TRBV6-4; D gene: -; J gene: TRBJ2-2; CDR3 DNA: TGTGCCAGCAGTGCGGACCAGGGAGTCCCCGGGGAGCTGTTTTTT; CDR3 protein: CASSADQGVPGELFF